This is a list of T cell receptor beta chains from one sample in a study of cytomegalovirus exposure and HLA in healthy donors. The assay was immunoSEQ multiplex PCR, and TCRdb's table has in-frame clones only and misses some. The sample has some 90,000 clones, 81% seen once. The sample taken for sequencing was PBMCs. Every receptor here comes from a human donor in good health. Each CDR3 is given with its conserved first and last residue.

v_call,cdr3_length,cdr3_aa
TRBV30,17,CAWSVLTGTSGGETQYF
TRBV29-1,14,CSAPGLAGFNEQFF
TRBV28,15,CASRLGQGANQPQHF
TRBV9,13,CASSVFLTDTQYF
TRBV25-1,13,CASRTTTNEKLFF
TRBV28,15,CASSYPSGRVNEQFF
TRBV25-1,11,CASRQGNGYTF
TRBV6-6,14,CASSLAGATYEQYF
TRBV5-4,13,CASSTVGTPEAFF
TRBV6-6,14,CASRNQGNHYEQYF
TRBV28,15,CASSPYGQGAAPQHF
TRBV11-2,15,CASSSGQFINYEQYF
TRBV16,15,CASSPTGQLNTEAFF
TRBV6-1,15,CASSEAISVPRGYTF
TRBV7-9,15,CASSLLKDRNTEAFF
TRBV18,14,CASSTGLGNQPQHF
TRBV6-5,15,CASSYSRVRNQPQHF
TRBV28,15,CASSLWGRGYTEAFF
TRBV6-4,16,CASSLTRELPYNEQFF
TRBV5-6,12,CASSLGSGREFF
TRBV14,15,CASSQAPGGGNEQYF
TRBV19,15,CASSRRTSGAYEQYF
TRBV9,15,CASSGGQGSTDTQYF